These 20 T cell receptor beta chains came from one sample sequenced in a study of blood T cell repertoires in COVID-19. The method was immunoSEQ multiplex PCR; TCRdb's version includes in-frame clones alone and lacks a portion of them. Of approximately 81,000 clones in the sample, approximately 78% are singletons; the top ten hold approximately 7%. The sample taken for sequencing was peripheral blood. The receptor source for this set is a human donor in a cohort sampled during active COVID-19.

V usage is TRBV3-1 (or the pseudogene TRBV3-2) and J usage is TRBJ1-2, with TRBD1 identical over 7 bases. CDR1 is LGHDT, CDR2 YNNKEL, per germline (reference sequence). V lost 0 bases and J lost 9; bases outside the gene matches: 4. This CDR3 has 13 residues. The chain's CDR3 is CASSQETGKSYTF. The DNA for the CDR3 is TGTGCCAGCAGCCAAGAGACAGGGAAGAGCTACACCTTC.

This clone was detected only a few times. The CDR3 coding sequence is TGTGCCAGCAGCCAAGGTCCCGGGACAGGAGAAGCTTTCTTT. Translation: CASSQGPGTGEAFF. The genes are TRBV4-2 and TRBJ1-1; 8 bases match TRBD1. Germline V lookup: CDR1 LGHNA, CDR2 YNFKEQ. V dropped 1 base and J dropped 8; count of bases not matched to a gene: 6. The CDR3 covers 14 residues.

V and J are TRBV18 and TRBJ1-1; 8 bases align to TRBD1. With 2 bases clipped from V and 2 bases from J, the junction kept 1 base outside the gene matches. The CDR3 consists of 14 residues. From germline, CDR1 is KGHSH and CDR2 LQKENI. As DNA, the CDR3 is TGTGCCAGCTCACCAACAGGGGGAAACACTGAAGCTTTCTTT. Protein sequence: CASSPTGGNTEAFF.

This chain links TRBV7-2 with TRBJ2-7, with 9 bases lining up with TRBD2. Germline V gives CDR1 SGHTA, CDR2 FQGNSA. This CDR3 spans 16 amino acids. Trimming at V came to 4 bases and at J to 5 bases, leaving 12 bases not matched to a gene. CDR3 DNA: TGTGCCAGCAGCTCCCTAAGCGGGGGGCGGTGGAACGAGCAGTACTTC. It codes for CASSSLSGGRWNEQYF.

In its sample, this clone was seen once. The J gene is TRBJ2-5, the V gene TRBV5-1; possibly TRBD2 for D (5 bases). The CDR3 sequence is 13 residues long. The germline V gene has CDR1 SGHRS and CDR2 YFSETQ. V dropped 4 bases and J dropped 5 bases, with 12 bases sitting between them. CDR3 sequence: CASSPEGWETQYF. The CDR3 region has the DNA TGCGCCAGCAGCCCCGAGGGTTGGGAGACCCAGTACTTC.

V and J are TRBV6-5 and TRBJ1-2; 9 bases align to TRBD1. The CDR3 runs to 15 residues. Germline lookup yields CDR1 MNHEY and CDR2 SVGAGI. Trimming cost V 2 bases and J 3 bases; bases outside gene matches: 4. The CDR3 DNA sequence: TGTGCCAGCAGTTACAGGGGACAGGGCTACTATGGCTACACCTTC. Translating gives CASSYRGQGYYGYTF.

This rearrangement joins TRBV7-8 to TRBJ2-3; the D is unclear. Germline V gene lookup returns CDR1 SGHVS and CDR2 FQNEAQ. V lost 5 bases to trimming and J lost 2 bases, with 11 bases between them. This CDR3 comprises 14 residues. CDR3 DNA sequence: TGTGCCAGCAGCCGTGGCCTCACCACAGATACGCAGTATTTT. It yields the protein CASSRGLTTDTQYF.

V gene TRBV2 combines with J gene TRBJ1-1; TRBD1 aligns across 7 bases. Germline CDR1 is SNHLY and CDR2 is FYNNEI. With V trimmed by 2 bases and J by 8 bases, 8 bases remained unmatched. The CDR3 length is 14 residues. The CDR3 DNA sequence: TGTGCCAGCAGTGAACCAGGGGGAGTAACCGAAGCTTTCTTT. Translating it yields CASSEPGGVTEAFF.

The chain combines TRBV24-1 with TRBJ2-1, with D possibly being TRBD1 (5 bases). Germline V lookup: CDR1 KGHDR, CDR2 SFDVKD. The CDR3 totals 15 residues. Trimming removed 6 bases from V and 0 bases from J, with 11 bases in between. The CDR3 here is CATSLGQGSYNEQFF. CDR3 DNA sequence: TGTGCCACCAGTCTCGGGCAGGGCTCCTACAATGAGCAGTTCTTC.

CDR3 sequence reads: CASSLDRADTQYF. The CDR3 DNA is TGTGCCAGCAGCTTGGACAGGGCGGATACGCAGTATTTT. The genes are TRBV5-4 and TRBJ2-3, with D tentatively TRBD1 (6 bases). The germline V gene encodes CDR1 SGHNT and CDR2 YYREEE (reference sequence). The CDR3 runs 13 residues. Trimming stripped 0 bases from V and 6 bases from J, with 8 bases between.

The chain combines TRBV10-3 with TRBJ1-1; TRBD1 might be the D (5 bases). The CDR3 spans 14 residues. The germline gives CDR1 ENHRY, CDR2 SYGVKD. Trimming removed 4 bases at V and 1 base at J, with 10 bases between. The CDR3 DNA follows: TGTGCCATCAGTGCCAGACAGACGAACACTGAAGCTTTCTTT. Protein: CAISARQTNTEAFF.

The gene calls are TRBV5-1 and TRBJ1-2, with 7 nucleotides matching TRBD1. CDR1 and CDR2 (germline): SGHRS, YFSETQ. With V trimmed by 5 bases and J by 5 bases, 6 bases remained unmatched. CDR3 length: 13 amino acids. CDR3 sequence reads: CASRSGTAYGYTF. Here the CDR3 DNA reads TGCGCCAGCAGGTCCGGGACAGCTTATGGCTACACCTTC.

The chain is built from TRBV13 and TRBJ2-7; 9 nucleotides match TRBD1. CDR3 size: 15 residues. Losses at the gene ends were 4 bases for V and 5 bases for J; bases not matched to a gene: 9. CDR1 and CDR2 (germline): PRHDT, FYEKMQ (reference sequence). The CDR3 coding sequence is TGTGCCAGCAGCTCGGGGACAGGGAGGGGACACGAGCAGTACTTC. Translation: CASSSGTGRGHEQYF.

This clone was recorded once. The chain uses TRBV4-1 and TRBJ2-5; D might be TRBD1 (6 bases). The germline V gene encodes CDR1 MGHRA and CDR2 YSYEKL. The CDR3 runs 15 residues. V was pared by 3 bases and J by 1 base, with 12 bases between. CDR3 amino acids: CASSHSGTPQETQYF. CDR3 bases: TGCGCCAGCAGCCATTCCGGGACACCCCAAGAGACCCAGTACTTC.

The chain is built from TRBV19 and TRBJ2-2; 9 bases align to TRBD1. Looked up from germline, CDR1 is LNHDA and CDR2 is SQIVND (reference sequence). The CDR3 runs 16 residues. J was trimmed by 2 bases and V by 4 bases; bases with no gene match: 5. Written as DNA, the CDR3 is TGTGCCAGTAGTACCCTGGGACAGGGAAACACCGGGGAGCTGTTTTTT. It yields the protein CASSTLGQGNTGELFF.

This chain connects TRBV4-2 to TRBJ1-4; 10 bases map to TRBD1. Germline-derived CDR1 and CDR2 are LGHNA and YNFKEQ. The V gene end was trimmed by 1 base and the J gene end by 6 bases; junction bases not matched to a gene: 8. This CDR3 is built from 17 residues. The CDR3 sequence is CASSQVGQGIDDEKLFF. As DNA, the CDR3 is TGTGCCAGCAGCCAAGTGGGACAGGGGATTGACGATGAAAAACTGTTTTTT.

This chain uses TRBV6-2 or TRBV6-3 with TRBJ1-1; TRBD1 matches 10 bases. The CDR3 sequence is 19 residues long. The germline V gene has CDR1 MNHEY and CDR2 SVGEGT. V gave up 6 bases and J gave up 5 bases; unmatched junction bases: 21. The chain's CDR3 is CASSDVPGDRGRGGTEAFF. DNA for the CDR3: TGTGCCAGCAGCGACGTCCCGGGAGACAGGGGGCGAGGTGGAACTGAAGCTTTCTTT.

The chain couples TRBV29-1 to TRBJ1-3, with D possibly being TRBD1 (6 bases). This CDR3 spans 14 amino acids. V was trimmed by 3 bases and J by 0 bases, leaving 9 bases between them. Germline loops: CDR1 SQVTM, CDR2 ANQGSEA. CDR3 protein: CSVDLGGSGNTIYF. DNA for the CDR3: TGCAGCGTTGACCTAGGGGGCTCTGGAAACACCATATATTTT.

The chain carries TRBV5-1 and TRBJ2-7; 10 nucleotides match TRBD2. CDR3 length: 14 amino acids. Germline lookup yields CDR1 SGHRS and CDR2 YFSETQ. V lost 6 bases and J lost 0; bases outside the gene matches: 3. CDR3: CASKLAGGSYEQYF. The CDR3 DNA sequence: TGCGCCAGCAAGTTAGCGGGGGGCTCCTACGAGCAGTACTTC.

The chain joins TRBV5-1 to TRBJ1-1, with 8 bases identical to TRBD1. The CDR3 contains 14 residues. V shed 4 bases, J shed 1 base, and the junction held 3 bases outside the gene matches. Germline assignment: CDR1 SGHRS and CDR2 YFSETQ. The CDR3 nucleotides are TGCGCCAGCAGCGGACAGGGACAGAACACTGAAGCTTTCTTT. Protein product: CASSGQGQNTEAFF.